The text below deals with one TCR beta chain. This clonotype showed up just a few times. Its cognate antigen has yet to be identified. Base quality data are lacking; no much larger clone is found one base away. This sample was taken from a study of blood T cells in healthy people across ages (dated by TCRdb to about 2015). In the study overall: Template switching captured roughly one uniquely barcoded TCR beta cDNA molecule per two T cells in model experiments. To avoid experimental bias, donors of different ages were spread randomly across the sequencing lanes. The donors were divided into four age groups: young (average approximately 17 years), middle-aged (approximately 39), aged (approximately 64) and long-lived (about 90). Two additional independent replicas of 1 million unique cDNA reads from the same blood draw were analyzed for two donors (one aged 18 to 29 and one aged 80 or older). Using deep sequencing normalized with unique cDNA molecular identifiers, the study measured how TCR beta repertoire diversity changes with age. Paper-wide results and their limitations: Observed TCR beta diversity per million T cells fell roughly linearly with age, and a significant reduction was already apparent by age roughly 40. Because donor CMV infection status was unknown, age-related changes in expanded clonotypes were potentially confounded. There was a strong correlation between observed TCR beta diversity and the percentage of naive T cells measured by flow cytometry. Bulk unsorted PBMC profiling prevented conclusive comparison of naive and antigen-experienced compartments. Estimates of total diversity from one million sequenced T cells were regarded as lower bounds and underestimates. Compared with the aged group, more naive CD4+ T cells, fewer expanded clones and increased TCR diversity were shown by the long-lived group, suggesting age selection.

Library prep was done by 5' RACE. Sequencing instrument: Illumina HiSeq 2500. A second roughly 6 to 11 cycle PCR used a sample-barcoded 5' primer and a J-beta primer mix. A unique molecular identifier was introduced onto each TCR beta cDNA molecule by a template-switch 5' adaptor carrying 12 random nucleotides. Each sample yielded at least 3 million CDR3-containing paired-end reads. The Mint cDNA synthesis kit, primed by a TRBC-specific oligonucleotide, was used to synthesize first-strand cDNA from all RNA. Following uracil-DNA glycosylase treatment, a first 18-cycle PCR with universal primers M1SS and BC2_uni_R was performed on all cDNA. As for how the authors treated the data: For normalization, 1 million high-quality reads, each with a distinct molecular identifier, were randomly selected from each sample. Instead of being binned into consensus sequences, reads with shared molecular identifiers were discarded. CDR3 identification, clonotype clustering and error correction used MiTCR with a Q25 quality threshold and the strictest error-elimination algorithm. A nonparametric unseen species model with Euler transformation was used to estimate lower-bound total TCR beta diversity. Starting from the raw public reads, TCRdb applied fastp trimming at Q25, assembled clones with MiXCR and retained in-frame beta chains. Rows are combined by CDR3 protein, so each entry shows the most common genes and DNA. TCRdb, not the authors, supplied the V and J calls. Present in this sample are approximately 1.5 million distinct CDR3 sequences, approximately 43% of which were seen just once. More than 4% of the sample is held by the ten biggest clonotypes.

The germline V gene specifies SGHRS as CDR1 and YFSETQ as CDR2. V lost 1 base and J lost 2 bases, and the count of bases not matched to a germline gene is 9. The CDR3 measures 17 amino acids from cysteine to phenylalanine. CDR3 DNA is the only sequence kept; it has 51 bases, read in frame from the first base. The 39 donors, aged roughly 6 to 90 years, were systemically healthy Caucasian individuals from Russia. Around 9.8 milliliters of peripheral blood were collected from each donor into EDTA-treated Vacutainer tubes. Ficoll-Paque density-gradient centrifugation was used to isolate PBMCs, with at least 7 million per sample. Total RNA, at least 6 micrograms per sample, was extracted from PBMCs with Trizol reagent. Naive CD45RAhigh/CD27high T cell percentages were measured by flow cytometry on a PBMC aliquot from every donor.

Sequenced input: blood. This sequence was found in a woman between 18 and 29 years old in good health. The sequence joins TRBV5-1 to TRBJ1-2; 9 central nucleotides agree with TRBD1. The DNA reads TGCGCCAGCAGCTTGTACAGGACAGGGGACATAAACTATGGCTACACCTTC. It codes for CASSLYRTGDINYGYTF.